Below, 27 T cell receptor beta chains from the same sample are listed, as sequenced in a study of blood T cell repertoires in COVID-19. Profiling relied on immunoSEQ multiplex PCR, and the TCRdb table lists in-frame clones only, not all of them. This sample has 380,000 or so clones, with more than 75% found just once. Material: PBMCs or T cells enriched from blood (not recorded which). The receptor set was obtained from a man aged 25-45 years who had recovered from COVID-19.

The DNA of the CDR3 is TGTGCCAGCAGCCGGGGATACAATGAGCAGTTCTTC. Protein: CASSRGYNEQFF. The chain links TRBV11-2 to TRBJ2-1, with D possibly TRBD2 on 5 matching bases. The CDR3 covers 12 residues. Germline V CDR1 and CDR2: SGHAT, FQNNGV. V lost 5 bases and J 4 bases, leaving 6 bases between the germline ends.

This rearrangement joins TRBV19 to TRBJ1-1; 8 bases are shared with TRBD1. CDR1 and CDR2 from the germline V gene are LNHDA and SQIVND (reference sequence). V lost 5 bases, J lost 1 base, and 6 bases stayed unmatched. The CDR3 covers 15 residues. For the CDR3, the DNA is TGTGCCAGTAGTTCCCCCGGGACAGGGAACACTGAAGCTTTCTTT. This gives the protein CASSSPGTGNTEAFF.

The chain has TRBV6-4 and TRBJ2-3; 10 bases are shared with TRBD2. J lost 4 bases, V lost 2 bases, and 0 bases had no gene match. CDR1 and CDR2 (germline): MRHNA, SNTAGT. This CDR3 has 14 amino acids. The CDR3 loop reads CASSDTSGADTQYF. CDR3 DNA sequence: TGTGCCAGCAGTGACACTAGCGGGGCAGATACGCAGTATTTT.

The chain couples TRBV7-6 to TRBJ2-7; maybe TRBD2 (7 bases). The CDR3 covers 19 residues. Between the trimmed V and J ends, which lost 1 base and 1 base, there was a span of 23 bases. Germline V gives CDR1 SGHVS, CDR2 FNYEAQ. In DNA form, the CDR3 reads TGTGCCAGCAGCTTAGGGCCCGAGGGGGGGGCCGAAGTTTCCTACGAGCAGTACTTC. Its translation: CASSLGPEGGAEVSYEQYF.

The chain has TRBV6-5 and TRBJ2-7; no reliable D call. V shed 8 bases and J shed 4 bases, with 15 bases lying between them. The CDR3 is made up of 13 amino acids. CDR1 is MNHEY, CDR2 SVGAGI, per germline. This CDR3 reads CASVPDRWYEQYF. The CDR3 DNA reads TGTGCCAGCGTGCCCGATAGATGGTACGAGCAGTACTTC.

This chain links TRBV5-1 with TRBJ1-2; 7 positions match TRBD1. Germline V lookup: CDR1 SGHRS, CDR2 YFSETQ. The CDR3 spans 15 residues. The J segment lost 4 bases and the V segment lost 3 bases, leaving 9 bases of the junction unmatched. DNA of the CDR3: TGCGCCAGCAGCTCTGCTACAGGGGATTTCTATGGCTACACCTTC. Amino acids: CASSSATGDFYGYTF. Full variable domain (remainder filled in from reference TRBV5-1 and TRBJ1-2): KAGVTQTPRYLIKTRGQQVTLSCSPISGHRSVSWYQQTPGQGLQFLFEYFSETQRNKGNFPGRFSGRQFSNSRSEMNVSTLELGDSALYLCASSSATGDFYGYTFGSGTRLTVV.

This clone was picked up one time. The rearrangement links TRBV2 to TRBJ1-6; 8 bases map to TRBD1. Per the germline V gene, CDR1 is SNHLY and CDR2 is FYNNEI. This CDR3 is built from 16 residues. V shed 5 bases and J 4 bases; nucleotides not matched to a gene: 7. The CDR3, as DNA: TGTGCCAGCAGTATGGACAGGGCCTTTTATAATTCACCCCTCCACTTT. It specifies CASSMDRAFYNSPLHF.

The chain joins TRBV19 to TRBJ1-1; no firm D call. Looked up from germline, CDR1 is LNHDA and CDR2 is SQIVND (reference sequence). V lost 8 bases and J lost 4, with 14 bases in between. The CDR3 has 13 residues. The CDR3 here is CASVMNPGTEAFF. CDR3 bases: TGTGCCAGTGTGATGAATCCGGGCACTGAAGCTTTCTTT.

This clone was detected once. J is TRBJ1-3 and V is TRBV19; a weak D match, TRBD1 (5 bases). This CDR3 comprises 15 residues. Germline assignment: CDR1 LNHDA and CDR2 SQIVND (reference sequence). V lost 6 bases to trimming and J lost 2 bases, with 14 bases between them. In nucleotides, the CDR3 is TGTGCCAGTAGCCCGCCCGGGGGTACTGGAAACACCATATATTTT. Translation gives CASSPPGGTGNTIYF.

The chain employs TRBV6-5 and TRBJ1-1, with 8 bases identical to TRBD1. The CDR3 consists of 11 residues. J was trimmed by 10 bases and V by 6 bases; bases with no gene match: 4. Germline CDR1 and CDR2: MNHEY and SVGAGI. The CDR3, as DNA: TGTGCCAGCAGGAAAGACAGGGGAGCTTTCTTT. It translates to CASRKDRGAFF.

The chain employs TRBV2 and TRBJ1-4; 9 bases are shared with TRBD1. The length of the CDR3 is 15 residues. After removal of 9 bases from V and 8 bases from J, the junction contained 13 bases not matched to a gene. Germline V gene lookup returns CDR1 SNHLY and CDR2 FYNNEI. CDR3 protein: CASEAMGQGNEKLFF. CDR3 coding DNA: TGTGCCAGTGAGGCTATGGGACAGGGAAACGAAAAACTGTTTTTT.

This clone was recorded once. The rearrangement joins TRBV5-6 to TRBJ1-5; D is uncertain. In germline, CDR1 is SGHDT, CDR2 YYEEEE. V lost 0 bases and J 0 bases, leaving 10 bases between the germline ends. This CDR3 is built from 16 residues. CDR3 DNA: TGTGCCAGCAGCTTGGGGGAGAAGAATAGCAATCAGCCCCAGCATTTT. Translated: CASSLGEKNSNQPQHF. The variable domain in full, completed from reference TRBV5-6 and TRBJ1-5, reads DAGVTQSPTHLIKTRGQQVTLRCSPKSGHDTVSWYQQALGQGPQFIFQYYEEEERQRGNFPDRFSGHQFPNYSSELNVNALLLGDSALYLCASSLGEKNSNQPQHFGDGTRLSIL.

This chain links TRBV7-6 with TRBJ1-1; D may be TRBD1 (6 bases). CDR3 length equals 14 residues. The V end was cut by 4 bases, the J end by 2 bases, with 11 bases between. The germline V gene encodes CDR1 SGHVS and CDR2 FNYEAQ. The CDR3: CASSSRGGNTEAFF. CDR3 bases: TGTGCCAGCAGCTCTAGGGGGGGTAACACTGAAGCTTTCTTT.

The rearrangement joins TRBV7-6 to TRBJ1-1, with D maybe TRBD1 (5 bases). Germline CDR1 is SGHVS and CDR2 is FNYEAQ. V was trimmed by 5 bases and J by 3 bases, leaving 16 bases between them. The CDR3 loop spans 15 amino acids. This chain's CDR3 is CASSMWSTGDTEAFF. CDR3 nucleotides: TGTGCCAGCAGCATGTGGAGTACAGGAGACACTGAAGCTTTCTTT.

V gene TRBV7-2 combines with J gene TRBJ2-3; 11 bases line up with TRBD2. This CDR3 region has 17 residues. CDR1 SGHTA and CDR2 FQGNSA come from the germline V gene. The junction had 7 bases not matched to a gene; V was cut back by 2 bases and J by 3 bases. CDR3 loop: CASSLSLAGGTTDTQYF. The CDR3 DNA follows: TGTGCCAGCAGCTTATCCCTAGCGGGGGGCACTACAGATACGCAGTATTTT.

This clone has just one count. The chain recombines TRBV30 with TRBJ1-2, with a tentative D call TRBD1 (6 bases). V was cut by 3 bases and J by 8 bases, with 16 bases left in between. Germline V gene lookup returns CDR1 GTSNPN and CDR2 SVGIG (reference sequence). The CDR3 spans 13 residues. Written as DNA, the CDR3 is TGTGCCTGGAGGATACAGGGTGCGCGCGGCTACACCTTC. Amino acids: CAWRIQGARGYTF.

This chain joins TRBV5-1 and TRBJ1-3; D is ambiguous. Germline lookup yields CDR1 SGHRS and CDR2 YFSETQ. The length of the CDR3 is 12 residues. V lost 1 base, J lost 12 bases, and 11 bases lay in between. The CDR3 reads CASSLSDGNIYF. CDR3 coding DNA: TGCGCCAGCAGCTTGAGCGACGGGAACATATATTTT.

This clone came up once. The V and J genes are TRBV12-5 and TRBJ2-5; D is perhaps TRBD2 (6 bases). Germline loops: CDR1 LGHNT, CDR2 FRNRAP. The CDR3 runs 16 residues. The V end was cut by 1 base, the J end by 2 bases, with 14 bases between. The CDR3 is CASGLDRRGPQETQYF. The CDR3, as DNA: TGTGCTAGTGGTTTGGACCGGCGGGGACCACAAGAGACCCAGTACTTC.

The rearrangement uses TRBV2 and TRBJ2-7; D call uncertain. The CDR3 runs to 13 residues. The germline V gene has CDR1 SNHLY and CDR2 FYNNEI. V lost 4 bases and J lost 4, with 11 bases in between. CDR3 DNA: TGTGCCAGCAGTGTTACAGAGAAATACGAGCAGTACTTC. As protein: CASSVTEKYEQYF.

The V call is TRBV5-4, the J call TRBJ2-3; D might be TRBD2 (6 bases). Germline V gene sequence: CDR1 SGHNT, CDR2 YYREEE (reference sequence). Trimming shortened V by 4 bases and J by 4 bases, and 13 bases separated the two germline ends. This CDR3 has 14 residues. In nucleotides, the CDR3 is TGTGCCAGCAGCCGGGTCGGGGGTTCAGATACGCAGTATTTT. This codes for CASSRVGGSDTQYF.

The V and J genes are TRBV15 and TRBJ2-6; no clear D. V was cut by 0 bases and J by 0 bases, with 12 bases left in between. The CDR3 totals 18 residues. Germline CDR1 LNHNV, CDR2 YYDKDF (reference sequence). DNA of the CDR3: TGTGCCACCAGCAGAGATTTTGGCAGGCGCTCTGGGGCCAACGTCCTGACTTTC. Translated: CATSRDFGRRSGANVLTF.

This chain uses TRBV11-2 with TRBJ2-1, with D perhaps TRBD1 (6 bases). The CDR3 runs to 16 residues. The ends were cut back, 5 bases at V and 4 bases at J, with 18 bases in the middle. Germline CDR1 and CDR2: SGHAT and FQNNGV. CDR3 in DNA: TGTGCCAGCAGCCGAGGCGGACAGAGATTTTACAATGAGCAGTTCTTC. Its translation: CASSRGGQRFYNEQFF.

The chain employs TRBV5-1 and TRBJ2-2, with TRBD2 identical over 12 bases. The CDR3 has 17 amino acids. Per germline, CDR1 SGHRS and CDR2 YFSETQ. The V and J ends lost 2 bases and 4 bases, in that order; junction bases with no gene match: 6. This CDR3 is CASSFATSGGSTGELFF. CDR3 nucleotides: TGCGCCAGCAGCTTCGCGACTAGCGGGGGAAGCACCGGGGAGCTGTTTTTT.

The V and J genes are TRBV29-1 and TRBJ2-7, with TRBD1 identical over 10 bases. Looked up from germline, CDR1 is SQVTM and CDR2 is ANQGSEA. The CDR3 runs 13 residues. The V gene end was trimmed by 7 bases and the J gene end by 3 bases; junction bases not matched to a gene: 6. The CDR3 DNA follows: TGCAGCGCAAGGACAGGGGGGGGCTACGAGCAGTACTTC. This codes for CSARTGGGYEQYF.

The chain couples TRBV7-6 to TRBJ2-7; 8 bases are shared with TRBD1. This CDR3 is 14 amino acids long. Germline loops: CDR1 SGHVS, CDR2 FNYEAQ. J lost 4 bases, V lost 5 bases, and 7 bases had no gene match. CDR3 loop: CASSMGQASYEQYF. CDR3 nucleotides: TGTGCCAGCAGCATGGGACAGGCCTCATACGAGCAGTACTTC.

V usage is TRBV9 and J usage is TRBJ1-4; 9 positions match TRBD1. Germline V gives CDR1 SGDLS, CDR2 YYNGEE. The CDR3 covers 14 residues. After removal of 3 bases from V and 8 bases from J, the junction contained 5 bases not matched to a gene. This chain's CDR3 is CASSESGTGEKLFF. The CDR3 nucleotides read TGTGCCAGCAGCGAATCCGGGACAGGGGAAAAACTGTTTTTT.

The J gene is TRBJ2-7, the V gene TRBV9, with 8 bases matching TRBD2. Germline CDR1 and CDR2: SGDLS and YYNGEE. There are 15 residues in the CDR3. The V and J ends lost 0 bases and 4 bases, in that order; junction bases with no gene match: 6. CDR3: CASSVGAGGMYEQYF. The CDR3 DNA is TGTGCCAGCAGCGTAGGGGCGGGGGGCATGTACGAGCAGTACTTC.